This TCR beta chain came from a study of response to subunit inactivated influenza vaccine. One entry per CDR3 protein results from TCRdb running MiXCR on the RT-PCR reads. The repertoire holds about 800,000 distinct CDR3 sequences, with 21% as singletons. This clonotype was seen only a few times. This CDR3 region has 19 residues. Per germline, CDR1 DFQATT and CDR2 SNEGSKA (reference sequence). J was trimmed by 2 bases and V by 4 bases; bases with no gene match: 21. The sequencing here drew on PBMCs from blood, taken 5 to 6 days after vaccination. This sequence was found in a man aged 50-60 years who received an inactivated influenza vaccine. The chain links TRBV20-1 to TRBJ2-3; 7 positions agree with TRBD2. CDR3 coding DNA: TGCAGTGCTAAAGTGGCGCGGGGGAGTCAATTTCGTTTCACAGATACGCAGTATTTT. Its protein is CSAKVARGSQFRFTDTQYF.